These 5 T cell receptor beta chains were all obtained from the same sample, sequenced in a study of blood T cell repertoires in COVID-19. Measured with immunoSEQ multiplex PCR; TCRdb has only the in-frame clones, and not every one. Here the sample spans 150,000 to 200,000 clones, 85% to 95% being singletons. Material: peripheral blood. These receptors were taken from a woman aged 45-65 years with acute or convalescent COVID-19.

V usage is TRBV19 and J usage is TRBJ1-5; no reliable D call. Germline V CDR1 and CDR2: LNHDA, SQIVND (reference sequence). The length of the CDR3 is 12 residues. The V gene lost 9 bases and the J gene lost 5 bases, with 11 bases spanning the gap. CDR3 sequence reads: CARGGIDQPQHF. The CDR3 DNA reads as TGTGCCAGGGGCGGGATCGATCAGCCCCAGCATTTT.

This chain joins TRBV9 and TRBJ1-1, with D possibly being TRBD1 (6 bases). V shed 0 bases and J shed 0 bases, with 24 bases lying between them. Per germline, CDR1 SGDLS and CDR2 YYNGEE. The CDR3 covers 20 residues. The CDR3 region has the DNA TGTGCCAGCAGCGTAGGAATGGTGGGGGACATAGGGATCGTGAACACTGAAGCTTTCTTT. Translated, it gives CASSVGMVGDIGIVNTEAFF. Full variable domain (remainder filled in from reference TRBV9 and TRBJ1-1): DSGVTQTPKHLITATGQRVTLRCSPRSGDLSVYWYQQSLDQGLQFLIQYYNGEERAKGNILERFSAQQFPDLHSELNLSSLELGDSALYFCASSVGMVGDIGIVNTEAFFGQGTRLTVV.

This chain links TRBV5-5 with TRBJ1-2; 9 positions agree with TRBD1. Looked up from germline, CDR1 is SGHKS and CDR2 is YYEKEE (reference sequence). Unmatched junction bases numbered 7, after V lost 4 bases and J lost 6 bases. The CDR3 sequence is 14 residues long. CDR3 nucleotides: TGTGCCAGCAGCCCCGGGACAGGGAGGGATGGCTACACCTTC. It is translated as CASSPGTGRDGYTF.

CDR3 DNA sequence: TGCGCCAGCAGCCAAGATCGGGCAGGGGGGACCGGGGAGCTGTTTTTT. Its protein product is CASSQDRAGGTGELFF. This chain links TRBV4-3 with TRBJ2-2, with D possibly being TRBD1 (7 bases). Trimming cost V 0 bases and J 5 bases, with 13 bases left between them. The V gene's germline CDR1 is LGHNA and CDR2 YSLEER. The CDR3 runs 16 residues.

The CDR3 here is CASRKDRMNTEAFF. DNA of the CDR3: TGTGCCAGCAGAAAGGACAGGATGAACACTGAAGCTTTCTTT. The chain has TRBV3-1 (or the pseudogene TRBV3-2) and TRBJ1-1, with 7 bases aligning to TRBD1. This CDR3 is 14 amino acids long. Germline trimming cut 6 bases from V and 0 bases from J; bases unmatched to any gene: 4. Germline-derived CDR1 and CDR2 are LGHDT and YNNKEL (reference sequence).